This T cell receptor (beta chain) was obtained from a study of shared clonotypes between healthy human individuals. CD4+ cells were split into CD45RA+ naive and CD45RA-negative memory subsets. V dropped 1 base and J dropped 12; count of bases not matched to a gene: 13. Germline V gene sequence: CDR1 SGHRS, CDR2 YFSETQ. The CDR3 has 16 amino acids. Study findings and constraints: Only blood underwent sampling, and tissue repertoires likely differ. Rarefaction revealed incomplete sorted-subset sequencing despite large depth.

As regards this clone: Antigen specificity is unknown.

The authors' processing: Junction-only sequences produced by ImmunoSEQ had no quality scores, so filtering differed. TCRdb keeps only in-frame clones here, not all; method: immunoSEQ multiplex PCR. That table supplies the V and J calls and clone size; D and trimming were determined from the DNA. Of under 2.5 million clones listed, less than 95% are singletons. The receptor comes from a man aged 18 to 30 in good health. Some clones in this sample may be carry-over from other donors' samples. The sequencing sample was made of naive CD4+ T cells from PBMCs. Subset in this sample: CD45RA+ positively selected. The chain is built from TRBV5-1 and TRBJ2-1; 10 bases align to TRBD2. The CDR3 loop reads CASSLPSGLAGVAQFF. Written as DNA, the CDR3 is TGCGCCAGCAGCTTGCCGTCCGGTCTAGCGGGAGTTGCGCAGTTCTTC.